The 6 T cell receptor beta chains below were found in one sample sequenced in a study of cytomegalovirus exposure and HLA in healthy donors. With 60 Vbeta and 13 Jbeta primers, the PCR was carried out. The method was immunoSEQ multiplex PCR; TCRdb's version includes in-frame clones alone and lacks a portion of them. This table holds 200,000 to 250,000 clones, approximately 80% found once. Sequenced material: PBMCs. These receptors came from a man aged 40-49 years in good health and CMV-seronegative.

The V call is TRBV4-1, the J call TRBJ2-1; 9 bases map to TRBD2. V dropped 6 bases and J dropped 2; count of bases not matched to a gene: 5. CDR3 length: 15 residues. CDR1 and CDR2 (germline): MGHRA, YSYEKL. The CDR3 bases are TGCGCCAGCAGAGACTTAGCGGGAGCCTACAATGAGCAGTTCTTC. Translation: CASRDLAGAYNEQFF.

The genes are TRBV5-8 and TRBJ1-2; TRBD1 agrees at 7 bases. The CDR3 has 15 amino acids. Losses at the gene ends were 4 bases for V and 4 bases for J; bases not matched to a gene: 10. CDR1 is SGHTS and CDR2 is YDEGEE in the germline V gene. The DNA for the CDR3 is TGTGCCAGCAGCGTAACAGGGGATTCGGGCTATGGCTACACCTTC. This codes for CASSVTGDSGYGYTF.

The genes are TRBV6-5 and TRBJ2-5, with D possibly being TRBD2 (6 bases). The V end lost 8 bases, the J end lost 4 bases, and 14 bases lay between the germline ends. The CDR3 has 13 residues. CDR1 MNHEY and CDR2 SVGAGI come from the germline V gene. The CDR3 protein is CASQHRERETQYF. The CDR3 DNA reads TGTGCCAGCCAGCACCGGGAGAGAGAGACCCAGTACTTC.

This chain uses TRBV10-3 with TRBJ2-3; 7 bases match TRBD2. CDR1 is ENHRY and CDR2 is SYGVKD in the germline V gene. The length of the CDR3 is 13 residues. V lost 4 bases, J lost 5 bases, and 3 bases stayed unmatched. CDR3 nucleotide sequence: TGTGCCATCAGTGGGCGGGAGAGAGATACGCAGTATTTT. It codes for CAISGRERDTQYF.

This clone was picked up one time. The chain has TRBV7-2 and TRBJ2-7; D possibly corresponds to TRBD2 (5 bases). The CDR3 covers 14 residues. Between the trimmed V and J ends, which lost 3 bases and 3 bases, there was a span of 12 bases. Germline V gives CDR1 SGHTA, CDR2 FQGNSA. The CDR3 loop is CASSLAPGNYEQYF. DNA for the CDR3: TGTGCCAGCAGCTTGGCCCCCGGGAACTACGAGCAGTACTTC. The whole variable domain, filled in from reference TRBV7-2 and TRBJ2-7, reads GAGVSQSPSNKVTEKGKDVELRCDPISGHTALYWYRQSLGQGLEFLIYFQGNSAPDKSGLPSDRFSAERTGGSVSTLTIQRTQQEDSAVYLCASSLAPGNYEQYFGPGTRLTVT.

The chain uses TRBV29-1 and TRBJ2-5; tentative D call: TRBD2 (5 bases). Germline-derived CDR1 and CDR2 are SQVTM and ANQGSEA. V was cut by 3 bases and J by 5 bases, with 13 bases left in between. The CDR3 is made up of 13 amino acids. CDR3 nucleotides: TGCAGCGTTGATCCGAGGAGCGGTGAGACCCAGTACTTC. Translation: CSVDPRSGETQYF.